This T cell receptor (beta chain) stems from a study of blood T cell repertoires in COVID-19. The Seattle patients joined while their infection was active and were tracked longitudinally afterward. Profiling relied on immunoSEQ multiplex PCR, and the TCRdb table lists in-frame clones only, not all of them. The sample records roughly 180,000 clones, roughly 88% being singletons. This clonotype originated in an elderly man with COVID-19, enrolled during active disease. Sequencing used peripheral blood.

The CDR3 DNA follows: TGTGCCAGCAGCCTACCGGGACTTCCGAACACCGGGGAGCTGTTTTTT. Protein sequence: CASSLPGLPNTGELFF. The chain carries TRBV5-6 and TRBJ2-2, with a weak D call TRBD2 (6 bases). V dropped 4 bases and J dropped 0 bases, with 13 bases sitting between them. The germline CDR1 and CDR2 sequences are SGHDT and YYEEEE. The CDR3 runs 16 residues.